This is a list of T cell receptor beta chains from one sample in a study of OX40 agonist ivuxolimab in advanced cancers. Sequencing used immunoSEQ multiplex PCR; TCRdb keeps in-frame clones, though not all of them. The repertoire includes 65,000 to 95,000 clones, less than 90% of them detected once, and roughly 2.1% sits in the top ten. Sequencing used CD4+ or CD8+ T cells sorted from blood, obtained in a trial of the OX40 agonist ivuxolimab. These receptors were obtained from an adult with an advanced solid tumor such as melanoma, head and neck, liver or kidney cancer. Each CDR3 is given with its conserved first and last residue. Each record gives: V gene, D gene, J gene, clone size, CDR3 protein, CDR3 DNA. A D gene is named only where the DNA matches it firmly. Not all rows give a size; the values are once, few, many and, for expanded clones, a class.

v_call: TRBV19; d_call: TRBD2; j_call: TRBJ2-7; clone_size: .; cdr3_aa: CASSTPRRGDAYEQYF; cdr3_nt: TGTGCCAGTAGTACCCCCCGGCGGGGGGACGCCTACGAGCAGTACTTC
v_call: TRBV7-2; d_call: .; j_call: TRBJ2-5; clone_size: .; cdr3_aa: CASTESSGGETQYF; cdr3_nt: TGTGCCAGCACCGAGAGCAGTGGCGGGGAGACCCAGTACTTC
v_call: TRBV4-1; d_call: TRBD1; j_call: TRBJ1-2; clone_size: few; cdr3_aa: CASSHRQGFANYGYTF; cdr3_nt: TGCGCCAGCAGCCACAGACAGGGTTTTGCTAACTATGGCTACACCTTC
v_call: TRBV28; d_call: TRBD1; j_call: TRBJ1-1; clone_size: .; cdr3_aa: CASREGGLNTEAFF; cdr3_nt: TGTGCCAGCAGGGAAGGGGGCTTGAACACTGAAGCTTTCTTT
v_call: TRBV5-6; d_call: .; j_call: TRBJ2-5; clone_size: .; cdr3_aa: CASSLGGGVGETQYF; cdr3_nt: TGTGCCAGCAGCTTGGGTGGGGGAGTCGGAGAGACCCAGTACTTC
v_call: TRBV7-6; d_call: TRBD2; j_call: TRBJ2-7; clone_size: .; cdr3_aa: CASSLGLAGGEYEQYF; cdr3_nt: TGTGCCAGCAGCTTAGGACTAGCGGGGGGGGAGTACGAGCAGTACTTC
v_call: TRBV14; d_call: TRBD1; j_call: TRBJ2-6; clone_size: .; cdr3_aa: CASSRQGARGANVLTF; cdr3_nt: TGTGCCAGCAGCCGACAGGGGGCGAGGGGGGCCAACGTCCTGACTTTC
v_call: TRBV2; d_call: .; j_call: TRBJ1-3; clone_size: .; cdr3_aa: CASRQLSGNTIYF; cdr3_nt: TGTGCCAGCAGACAGCTCTCCGGAAACACCATATATTTT
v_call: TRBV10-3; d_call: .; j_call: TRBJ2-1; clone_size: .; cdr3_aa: CAISEQGLNQFF; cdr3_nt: TGTGCCATCAGTGAGCAAGGCCTTAACCAGTTCTTC
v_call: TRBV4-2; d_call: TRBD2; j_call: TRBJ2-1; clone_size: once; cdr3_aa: CASSQESLAGVGNEQFF; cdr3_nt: TGTGCCAGCAGCCAAGAGAGCCTAGCGGGAGTAGGCAATGAGCAGTTCTTC
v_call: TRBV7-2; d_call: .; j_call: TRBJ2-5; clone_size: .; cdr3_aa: CASSASRTRETQYF; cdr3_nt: TGTGCCAGCAGCGCTAGTCGGACAAGAGAGACCCAGTACTTC
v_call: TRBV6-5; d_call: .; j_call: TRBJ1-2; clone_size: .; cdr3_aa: CASTLGTRAGYTF; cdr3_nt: TGTGCCAGCACGTTAGGGACCCGGGCTGGCTACACCTTC
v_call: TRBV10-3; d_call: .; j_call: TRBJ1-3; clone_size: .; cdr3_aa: CAISGATGPRGQNTIYF; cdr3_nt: TGTGCCATCAGTGGCGCGACAGGACCACGCGGCCAAAACACCATATATTTT
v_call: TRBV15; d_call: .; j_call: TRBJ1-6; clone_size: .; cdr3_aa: CATSRDGFDSPLHF; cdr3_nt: TGTGCCACCAGCAGGGATGGATTCGATTCACCCCTCCACTTT
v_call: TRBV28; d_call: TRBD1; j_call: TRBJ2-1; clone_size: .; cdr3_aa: CASSFRTGRNEQFF; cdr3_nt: TGTGCCAGCAGTTTTCGGACAGGCAGGAATGAGCAGTTCTTC
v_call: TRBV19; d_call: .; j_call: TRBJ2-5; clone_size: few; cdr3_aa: CASSRSLEETQYF; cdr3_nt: TGTGCCAGTAGTAGGTCCCTGGAGGAGACCCAGTACTTC
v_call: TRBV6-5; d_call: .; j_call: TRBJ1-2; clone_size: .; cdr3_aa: CASSYSDRNYGYTF; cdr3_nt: TGTGCCAGCAGTTACTCGGACAGAAACTATGGCTACACCTTC
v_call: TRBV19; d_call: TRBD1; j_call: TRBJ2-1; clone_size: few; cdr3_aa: CASSRDSGTGGTSRQFF; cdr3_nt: TGTGCCAGTAGCAGAGATTCCGGGACAGGTGGAACCAGCCGACAGTTCTTC
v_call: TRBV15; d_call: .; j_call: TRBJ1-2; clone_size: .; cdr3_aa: CATSRALGQGSYGYTF; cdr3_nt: TGTGCCACCAGCAGAGCACTCGGGCAGGGGAGCTATGGCTACACCTTC
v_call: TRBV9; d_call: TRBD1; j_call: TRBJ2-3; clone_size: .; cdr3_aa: CASSVTGDSNTQYF; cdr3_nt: TGTGCCAGCAGCGTAACAGGGGACAGTAATACGCAGTATTTT
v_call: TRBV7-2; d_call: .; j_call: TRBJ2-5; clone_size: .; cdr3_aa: CASSLGQALNQETQYF; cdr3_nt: TGTGCCAGCAGCTTAGGGCAGGCCCTAAACCAAGAGACCCAGTACTTC
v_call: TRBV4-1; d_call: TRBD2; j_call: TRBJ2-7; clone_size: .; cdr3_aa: CASSSKQTSAYEQYF; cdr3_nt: TGCGCCAGCAGCAGTAAACAGACTAGCGCCTACGAGCAGTACTTC
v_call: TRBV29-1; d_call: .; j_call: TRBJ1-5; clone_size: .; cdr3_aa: CSVGVDGPQHF; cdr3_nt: TGCAGCGTTGGGGTAGACGGGCCCCAGCATTTT
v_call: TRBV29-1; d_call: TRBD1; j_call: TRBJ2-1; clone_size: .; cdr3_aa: CSVDEGARNEQFF; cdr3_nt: TGCAGCGTTGACGAGGGGGCGCGAAATGAGCAGTTCTTC
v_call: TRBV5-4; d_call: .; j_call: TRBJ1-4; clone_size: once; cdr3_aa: CASSEGGGSYEKLFF; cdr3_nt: TGTGCCAGCAGCGAAGGAGGGGGTTCCTACGAAAAACTGTTTTTT
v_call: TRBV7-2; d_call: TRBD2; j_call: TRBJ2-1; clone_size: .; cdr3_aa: CASSYSGGASEQFF; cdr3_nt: TGTGCCAGCAGCTATAGCGGGGGGGCCTCTGAGCAGTTCTTC
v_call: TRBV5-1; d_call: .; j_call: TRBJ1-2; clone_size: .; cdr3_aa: CASSLGSDLDGYTF; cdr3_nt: TGCGCCAGCAGCTTGGGTTCGGATTTGGATGGCTACACCTTC
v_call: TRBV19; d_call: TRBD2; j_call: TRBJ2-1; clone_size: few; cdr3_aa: CASSGRLAGAYNEQFF; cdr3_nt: TGTGCCAGTAGTGGACGACTAGCGGGGGCCTACAATGAGCAGTTCTTC
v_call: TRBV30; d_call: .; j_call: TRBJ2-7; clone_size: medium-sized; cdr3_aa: CAWSVVKGYEQYF; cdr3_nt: TGTGCCTGGAGTGTAGTAAAGGGGTACGAGCAGTACTTC
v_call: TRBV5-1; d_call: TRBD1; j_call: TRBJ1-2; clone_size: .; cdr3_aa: CASSTTGTEYYGYTF; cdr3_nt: TGCGCCAGCAGCACCACCGGGACAGAGTACTATGGCTACACCTTC
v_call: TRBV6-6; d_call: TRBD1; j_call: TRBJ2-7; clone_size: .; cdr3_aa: CASRATGTYEQYF; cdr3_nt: TGTGCCAGCAGGGCGACAGGGACCTACGAGCAGTACTTC
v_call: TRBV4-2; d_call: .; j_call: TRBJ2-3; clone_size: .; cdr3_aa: CASSQDTFLSAQYF; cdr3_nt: TGTGCCAGCAGCCAAGATACTTTCCTCAGTGCGCAGTATTTT
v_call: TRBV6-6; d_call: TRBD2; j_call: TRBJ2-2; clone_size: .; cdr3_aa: CASSYRGGLTGELFF; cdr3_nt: TGTGCCAGCAGTTACAGGGGAGGGTTAACCGGGGAGCTGTTTTTT
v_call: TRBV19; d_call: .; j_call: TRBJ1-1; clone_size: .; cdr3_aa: CASTPQGGIAEAFF; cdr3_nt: TGTGCCAGTACCCCCCAAGGGGGGATTGCTGAAGCTTTCTTT
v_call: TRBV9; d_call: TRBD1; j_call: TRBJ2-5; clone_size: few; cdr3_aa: CASSVGTGRETQYF; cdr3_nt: TGTGCCAGCAGCGTAGGGACAGGGAGAGAGACCCAGTACTTC
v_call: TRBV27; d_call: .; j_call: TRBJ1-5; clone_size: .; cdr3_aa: CASSLSPNQPQHF; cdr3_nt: TGTGCCAGCAGTTTATCGCCCAATCAGCCCCAGCATTTT
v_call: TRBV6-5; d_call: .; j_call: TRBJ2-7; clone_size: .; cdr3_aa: CASSPPRQPKEQYF; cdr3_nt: TGTGCCAGCAGCCCACCGCGCCAGCCCAAGGAGCAGTACTTC
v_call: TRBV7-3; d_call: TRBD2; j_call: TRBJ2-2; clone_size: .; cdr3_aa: CASSWASGGVGELFF; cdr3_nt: TGTGCCAGCAGCTGGGCTAGCGGGGGCGTCGGGGAGCTGTTTTTT
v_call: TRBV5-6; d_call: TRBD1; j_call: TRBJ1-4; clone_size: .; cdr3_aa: CASSSGTGAANEKLFF; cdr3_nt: TGTGCCAGCAGCTCGGGAACAGGGGCGGCTAATGAAAAACTGTTTTTT
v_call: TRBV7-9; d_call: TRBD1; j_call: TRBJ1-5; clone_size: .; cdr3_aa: CASSRGQGVVNQPQHF; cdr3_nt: TGTGCCAGCAGCCGGGGACAGGGGGTAGTCAATCAGCCCCAGCATTTT
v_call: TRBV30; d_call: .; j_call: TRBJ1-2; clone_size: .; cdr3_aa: CAWRKDTFYGYTF; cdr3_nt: TGTGCCTGGAGAAAAGACACCTTCTATGGCTACACCTTC
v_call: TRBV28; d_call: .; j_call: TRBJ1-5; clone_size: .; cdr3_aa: CASPTDFSPRGDTYSNQPQHF; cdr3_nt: TGTGCCAGCCCGACTGACTTCTCGCCGAGGGGCGACACTTATAGCAATCAGCCCCAGCATTTT
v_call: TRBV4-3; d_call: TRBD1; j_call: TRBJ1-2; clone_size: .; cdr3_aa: CASSQYLDRNYGYTF; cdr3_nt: TGCGCCAGCAGCCAATACCTGGACAGGAACTATGGCTACACCTTC